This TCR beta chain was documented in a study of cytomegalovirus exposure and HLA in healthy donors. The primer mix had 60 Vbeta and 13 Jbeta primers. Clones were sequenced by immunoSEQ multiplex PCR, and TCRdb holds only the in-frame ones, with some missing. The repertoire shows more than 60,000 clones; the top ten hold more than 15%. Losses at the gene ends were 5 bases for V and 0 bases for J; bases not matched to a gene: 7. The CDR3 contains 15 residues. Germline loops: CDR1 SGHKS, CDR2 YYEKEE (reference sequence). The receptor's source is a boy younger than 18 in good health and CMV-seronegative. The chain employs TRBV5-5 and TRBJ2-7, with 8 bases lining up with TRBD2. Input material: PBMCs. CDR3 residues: CASREGLADSYEQYF. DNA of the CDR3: TGTGCCAGCAGAGAAGGACTAGCCGACTCCTACGAGCAGTACTTC.